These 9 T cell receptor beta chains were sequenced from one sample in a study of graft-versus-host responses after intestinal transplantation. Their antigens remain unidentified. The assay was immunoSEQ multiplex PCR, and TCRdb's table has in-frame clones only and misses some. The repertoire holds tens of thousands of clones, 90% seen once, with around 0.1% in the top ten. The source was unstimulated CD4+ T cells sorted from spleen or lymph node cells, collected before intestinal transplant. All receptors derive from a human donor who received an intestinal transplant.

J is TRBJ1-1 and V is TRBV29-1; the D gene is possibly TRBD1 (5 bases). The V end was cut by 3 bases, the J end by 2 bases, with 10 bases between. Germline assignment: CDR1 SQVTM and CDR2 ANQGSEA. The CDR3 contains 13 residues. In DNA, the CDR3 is TGCAGCGTTGAGGGACTACTTAACACTGAAGCTTTCTTT. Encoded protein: CSVEGLLNTEAFF.

CDR3 in amino acids: CASRSQGRTEAFF. In nucleotides, the CDR3 is TGTGCCAGCAGATCACAGGGACGGACTGAAGCTTTCTTT. This chain links TRBV27 with TRBJ1-1; D might be TRBD1 (6 bases). The CDR3 length is 13 residues. Germline values: CDR1 MNHEY, CDR2 SMNVEV (reference sequence). The V gene lost 6 bases and the J gene lost 5 bases, with 13 bases spanning the gap.

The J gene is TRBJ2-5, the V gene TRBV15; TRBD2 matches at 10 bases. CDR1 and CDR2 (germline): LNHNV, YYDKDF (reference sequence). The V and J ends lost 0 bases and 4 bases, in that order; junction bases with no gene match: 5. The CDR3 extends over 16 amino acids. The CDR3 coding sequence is TGTGCCACCAGCAGAGATAAGACTAGCGGGCGAGAGACCCAGTACTTC. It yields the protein CATSRDKTSGRETQYF.

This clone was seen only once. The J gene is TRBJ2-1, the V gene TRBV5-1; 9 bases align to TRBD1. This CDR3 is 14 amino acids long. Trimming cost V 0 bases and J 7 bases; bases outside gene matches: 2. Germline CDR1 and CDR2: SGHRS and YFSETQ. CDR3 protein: CASSLVDRGNEQFF. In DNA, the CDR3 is TGCGCCAGCAGCTTGGTTGACAGGGGGAATGAGCAGTTCTTC.

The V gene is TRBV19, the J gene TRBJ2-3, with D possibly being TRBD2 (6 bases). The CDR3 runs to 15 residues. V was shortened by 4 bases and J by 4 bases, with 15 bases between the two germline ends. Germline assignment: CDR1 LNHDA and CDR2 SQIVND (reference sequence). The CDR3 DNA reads TGTGCCAGTAGTACCCCCCGGGGGTATGCAGATACGCAGTATTTT. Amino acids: CASSTPRGYADTQYF.

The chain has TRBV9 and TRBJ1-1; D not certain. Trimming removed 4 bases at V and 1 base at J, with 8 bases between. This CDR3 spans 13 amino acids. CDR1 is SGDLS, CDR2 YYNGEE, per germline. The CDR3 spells CASSTGRNTEAFF. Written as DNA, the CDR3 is TGTGCCAGCAGCACCGGGAGGAACACTGAAGCTTTCTTT.

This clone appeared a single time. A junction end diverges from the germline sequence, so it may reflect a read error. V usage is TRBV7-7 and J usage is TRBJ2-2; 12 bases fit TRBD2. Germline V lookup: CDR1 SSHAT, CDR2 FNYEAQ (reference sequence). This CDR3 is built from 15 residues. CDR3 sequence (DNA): TGTGCTAGCACCTTGGCTAGCGGGGGGGCCGGGGAGCTGTTTTTT. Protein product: CASTLASGGAGELFF.

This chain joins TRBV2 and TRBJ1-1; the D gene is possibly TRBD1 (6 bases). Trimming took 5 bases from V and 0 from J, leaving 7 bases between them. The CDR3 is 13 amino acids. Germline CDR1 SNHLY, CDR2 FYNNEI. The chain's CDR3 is CASSRTVNTEAFF. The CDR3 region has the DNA TGTGCCAGCAGTAGGACAGTGAACACTGAAGCTTTCTTT.

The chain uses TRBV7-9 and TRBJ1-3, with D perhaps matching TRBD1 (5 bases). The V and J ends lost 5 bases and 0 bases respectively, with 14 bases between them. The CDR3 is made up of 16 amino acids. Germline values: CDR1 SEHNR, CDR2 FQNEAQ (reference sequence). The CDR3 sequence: CASSPRGTNSGNTIYF. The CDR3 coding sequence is TGTGCCAGCAGCCCCCGGGGGACTAACTCTGGAAACACCATATATTTT.